These 9 T cell receptor beta chains came from one sample sequenced in a study of T-cell memory formation after mild COVID-19. TCRdb called the 5' RACE reads again in MiXCR, with one record for every CDR3 protein. The sample shows 150,000 or so distinct CDR3 sequences, more than 12% of them seen only once. Sequencing used PBMCs or a T cell subset sorted from them (not recorded which). Receptor source: an adult woman who had mild COVID-19 (a few samples of this study predate the infection). Cell type and time point are not known.

There are a few counts of this clonotype. The CDR3 nucleotides are TGTGCCAGCAGCTCCCTCTATTACGGGACAGGGGAAGGATCCGGGGAGCTGTTTTTT. This sequence encodes CASSSLYYGTGEGSGELFF. The rearrangement links TRBV7-6 to TRBJ2-2; 10 bases map to TRBD1. There are 19 residues in the CDR3. With V trimmed by 4 bases and J by 6 bases, 17 bases remained unmatched. CDR1 and CDR2 from the germline V gene are SGHVS and FNYEAQ. Together with reference TRBV7-6 and TRBJ2-2, the CDR3 gives the full variable domain: GAGVSQSPRYKVTKRGQDVALRCDPISGHVSLYWYRQALGQGPEFLTYFNYEAQQDKSGLPNDRFSAERPEGSISTLTIQRTEQRDSAMYRCASSSLYYGTGEGSGELFFGEGSRLTVL.

The rearrangement links TRBV12-3 or TRBV12-4 to TRBJ2-7, with 8 bases aligning to TRBD2. J gave up 3 bases and V 8 bases, and 9 bases lay outside the gene matches. There are 14 residues in the CDR3. The CDR3 here is CASGLSGVFYEQYF. The CDR3 region has the DNA TGTGCCAGCGGTCTTAGCGGGGTTTTCTACGAGCAGTACTTC.

The rearrangement links TRBV6-6 to TRBJ2-3; weak D call: TRBD1 (5 bases). V was clipped by 2 bases and J by 1 base, with 13 bases between them. The CDR3 sequence is 16 residues long. Per germline, CDR1 MNHNY and CDR2 SVGAGI (reference sequence). CDR3 loop: CASSYVGPRGTDTQYF. CDR3 coding DNA: TGTGCCAGCAGTTACGTGGGGCCCCGAGGCACAGATACGCAGTATTTT.

A few counts support this clonotype. The DNA for the CDR3 is TGCGCCAGCAGCTTGGCAACGTCGACCAGCACAGATACGCAGTATTTT. Translating gives CASSLATSTSTDTQYF. The chain recombines TRBV5-1 with TRBJ2-3; D gene uncertain. Trimming left V 0 bases short and J 0 bases short, with 11 bases between. The CDR3 sequence is 16 residues long. CDR1 and CDR2 (germline): SGHRS, YFSETQ. The variable domain in full, with the rest retrieved from reference TRBV5-1 and TRBJ2-3, is KAGVTQTPRYLIKTRGQQVTLSCSPISGHRSVSWYQQTPGQGLQFLFEYFSETQRNKGNFPGRFSGRQFSNSRSEMNVSTLELGDSALYLCASSLATSTSTDTQYFGPGTRLTVL.

The J gene is TRBJ2-7, the V gene TRBV12-3 or TRBV12-4, with TRBD1 as a possible D gene (6 bases). The length of the CDR3 is 13 residues. The ends were cut back, 3 bases at V and 6 bases at J, with 12 bases in the middle. The CDR3 reads CASSLYRAIEQYF. DNA for the CDR3: TGTGCCAGCAGTTTGTACAGGGCTATCGAGCAGTACTTC.

Only a few counts were recorded for this clonotype. This rearrangement joins TRBV4-1 to TRBJ2-5, with D perhaps matching TRBD2 (7 bases). With 4 bases removed from V and 5 bases from J, the gap between germline ends came to 17 bases. This CDR3 region has 15 residues. Germline-derived CDR1 and CDR2 are MGHRA and YSYEKL. CDR3: CASSLRGPGGETQYF. The CDR3, as DNA: TGCGCCAGCAGCCTGCGGGGGCCGGGTGGGGAGACCCAGTACTTC.

This sequence joins TRBV4-1 and TRBJ2-3, with unresolved D. There are 13 residues in the CDR3. The V gene's germline CDR1 is MGHRA and CDR2 YSYEKL. V lost 3 bases and J 0 bases, leaving 4 bases between the germline ends. The DNA of the CDR3 is TGCGCCAGCAGCCAGGTCAGCACAGATACGCAGTATTTT. This sequence encodes CASSQVSTDTQYF.

This clonotype was counted between two and nine times. The chain carries TRBV6-1 and TRBJ1-5, with D possibly being TRBD1 (6 bases). Germline assignment: CDR1 MNHNS and CDR2 SASEGT. V lost 4 bases, J lost 5 bases, and 15 bases lay in between. The CDR3 runs 15 residues. The CDR3: CASSGTQGLDQPQHF. Here the CDR3 DNA reads TGTGCCAGCAGTGGCACACAGGGACTGGATCAGCCCCAGCATTTT.

This chain connects TRBV7-6 to TRBJ2-2; TRBD1 agrees at 10 bases. Germline-derived CDR1 and CDR2 are SGHVS and FNYEAQ. This CDR3 is built from 15 residues. With 7 bases clipped from V and 6 bases from J, the junction kept 8 bases outside the gene matches. Written as DNA, the CDR3 is TGTGCCAGCAACCTAGGACAGGGGGTCCCCGGGGAGCTGTTTTTT. Translated, it gives CASNLGQGVPGELFF.